A selection of T cell receptor beta chains follows, all from one sample in a study of shared T cell receptors in the human thymus. Clones were read by immunoSEQ multiplex PCR, and TCRdb kept only the in-frame ones, dropping some. The sample lists hundreds of thousands of clones, just under 95% occurring once. Sequencing was done on a sample of thymocytes. Receptors originate from a human donor. The CDR3 runs from the conserved cysteine through the conserved F or W. A D gene is named only where the DNA matches it firmly. Some rows mark clone size as missing; the rest say once, few, many or name a class of expanded clone.

d_call,v_call,clone_size,j_call,cdr3_nt,cdr3_aa
.,TRBV5-1,.,TRBJ2-1,TGCGCCAGCAGCTTGCGACCCCCTACCTACAATGAGCAGTTCTTC,CASSLRPPTYNEQFF
.,TRBV6-1,.,TRBJ2-7,TGTGCCAGCAGTGAAGGAGGGACGGCCTACGAGCAGTACTTC,CASSEGGTAYEQYF
.,TRBV30,.,TRBJ1-2,TGTGCCTGGAGTCCCCCCACATCGGGGTGCCCTAACTATGGCTACACCTTC,CAWSPPTSGCPNYGYTF
.,TRBV27,.,TRBJ2-5,TGTGCCAGCAGGAATTCAGGGGAAGAGACCCAGTACTTC,CASRNSGEETQYF
.,TRBV10-3,.,TRBJ1-1,TGTGCCATCAGCCCCCAGGGCCCGAACACTGAAGCTTTCTTT,CAISPQGPNTEAFF
.,TRBV10-3,once,TRBJ1-2,TGTGCCATCAGTGAGTCGGCCTTCCCGGCTAATATCTATGGCTACACCTTC,CAISESAFPANIYGYTF
.,TRBV28,.,TRBJ1-4,TGTGCCAGCAGCCCGAACGGGTTTCCTGCAACTAATGAAAAACTGTTTTTT,CASSPNGFPATNEKLFF
TRBD2,TRBV11-3,once,TRBJ2-7,TGTGCCAGCAGCCCGACTAGCGGGTGCGACGAGCAGTACTTC,CASSPTSGCDEQYF
TRBD2,TRBV18,.,TRBJ2-1,TGTGCCAGCTCACCACCGGGACTAGCTAATAAGAATGAGCAGTTCTTC,CASSPPGLANKNEQFF
.,TRBV15,.,TRBJ1-5,TGTGCCACCAGCAGAGATTGGCATTCCTATAGCAATCAGCCCCAGCATTTT,CATSRDWHSYSNQPQHF
.,TRBV14,.,TRBJ2-7,TGTGCCAGCAGCCAATCGGAGGGCGAGCAGTACTTC,CASSQSEGEQYF
.,TRBV5-8,.,TRBJ2-1,TGTGCCAGCAGCCCAAGTTACCAGTCCTACAATGAGCAGTTCTTC,CASSPSYQSYNEQFF
.,TRBV14,once,TRBJ2-3,TGTGCCAGCCCCCTGCCCCCAGATACGCAGTATTTT,CASPLPPDTQYF
.,TRBV11-2,.,TRBJ2-3,TGTGCCAGCAGCTTTTTCTCAGATACGCAGTATTTT,CASSFFSDTQYF
.,TRBV11-3,.,TRBJ1-1,TGTGCCAGCAGCCTAAGAGGGGGGAACACTGAAGCTTTCTTT,CASSLRGGNTEAFF
TRBD2,TRBV7-2,once,TRBJ2-2,TGTGCCAGCAGCTTCGATAGCGGGCCCAACACCGGGGAGCTGTTTTTT,CASSFDSGPNTGELFF
.,TRBV14,.,TRBJ1-1,TGTGCCAGCAGCCAAGATAGTCGCGGTCAGACTGAAGCTTTCTTT,CASSQDSRGQTEAFF
.,TRBV14,.,TRBJ2-3,TGTGCCAGCAGCCATCGAACTAGCCGAATCACAGATACGCAGTATTTT,CASSHRTSRITDTQYF
TRBD2,TRBV19,.,TRBJ2-1,TGTGCCAGTAGTATAGGGCTAGCGGGGGCCAACAATGAGCAGTTCTTC,CASSIGLAGANNEQFF
TRBD1,TRBV19,.,TRBJ2-7,TGTGCCAGTAGTGGGGTCCGGGACAGGTCCACCTACGAGCAGTACTTC,CASSGVRDRSTYEQYF
TRBD1,TRBV30,.,TRBJ2-1,TGTGCCTGGAGACTCCGGGACAGGGATACCAATGAGCAGTTCTTC,CAWRLRDRDTNEQFF
TRBD2,TRBV7-8,.,TRBJ2-1,TGTGCCAGCAGCCCCAGACTAGCGGGAGGGAACAATGAGCAGTTCTTC,CASSPRLAGGNNEQFF